The 17 T cell receptor beta chains reported below all come from one sample, sequenced in a study of regulatory T cells in long-lasting Graves disease. The authors built TCR beta libraries using iRepertoire HTBI primers and Arm-PCR of CDR3 regions. TCRdb ran MiXCR on the multiplex PCR reads and lists one entry per CDR3 protein. The table lists some 440,000 distinct CDR3 sequences, less than 25% of them singletons. Documented time point: persistent/refractory GD, antithyroid drugs over 5 years with positive TRAb. The TCR library was prepared using RNA isolated from PBMCs. The sequenced sample was peripheral blood mononuclear cells (PBMCs), obtained when the disease was refractory, from a patient treated with antithyroid drugs. These receptors all come from a female donor with Graves disease.

Only a few counts were recorded for this clonotype. This chain links TRBV20-1 with TRBJ2-7, with unresolved D. Germline CDR1 DFQATT, CDR2 SNEGSKA (reference sequence). This CDR3 region has 14 residues. V was trimmed by 3 bases and J by 1 base, leaving 13 bases between them. As DNA, the CDR3 is TGCAGTGCTAGTACGTTCCGGTCGTCCTACGAGCAGTACTTC. Translated: CSASTFRSSYEQYF.

This clonotype appeared many times. The V gene is TRBV24-1, the J gene TRBJ2-2; 7 bases line up with TRBD2. Germline CDR1 and CDR2: KGHDR and SFDVKD. J lost 7 bases, V lost 0 bases, and 1 base had no gene match. The CDR3 loop spans 14 amino acids. This chain's CDR3 is CATSDLTGGGELFF. CDR3 coding DNA: TGTGCCACCAGTGATTTGACGGGAGGCGGGGAGCTGTTTTTT.

A single count supports this clonotype. The chain recombines TRBV6-2 or TRBV6-3 with TRBJ2-3, with D possibly matching TRBD2 (5 bases). V lost 4 bases and J 0 bases, leaving 11 bases between the germline ends. The germline V gene has CDR1 MNHEY and CDR2 SVGEGT. The CDR3 contains 15 residues. CDR3 amino acids: CASSSPGTSTDTQYF. In DNA, the CDR3 is TGTGCCAGCAGTTCGCCGGGAACTAGCACAGATACGCAGTATTTT.

The gene calls are TRBV5-1 and TRBJ2-1, with no clear D. Germline CDR1 is SGHRS and CDR2 is YFSETQ. The V gene lost 0 bases and the J gene lost 5 bases, with 12 bases spanning the gap. The CDR3 runs 15 residues. DNA of the CDR3: TGCGCCAGCAGCTTGGTAGGCACCGCTAACAATGAGCAGTTCTTC. This translates into CASSLVGTANNEQFF.

As to this clonotype: Given a much more abundant clone one base away, this may be a read error. The chain combines TRBV2 with TRBJ1-1; no firm D call. The CDR3 length is 14 residues. The germline V and J ends were trimmed by 7 bases and 4 bases, with 16 bases remaining between them. The germline gives CDR1 SNHLY, CDR2 FYNNEI. The CDR3, as DNA: TGTGCCAGCAACTTGGTAATTTTGAGCACTGAAGCTTTCTTT. This translates into CASNLVILSTEAFF.

This clonotype occurred many times. The chain carries TRBV12-5 and TRBJ2-5; 11 bases agree with TRBD2. Germline assignment: CDR1 LGHNT and CDR2 FRNRAP. The trim removed 3 bases at V and 4 bases at J, leaving 10 bases unmatched. This CDR3 spans 17 amino acids. CDR3 sequence: CASGFFLSGRAPETQYF. Written as DNA, the CDR3 is TGTGCTAGTGGTTTCTTCCTTAGCGGGAGGGCCCCAGAGACCCAGTACTTC.

This clonotype was seen many times. The rearrangement links TRBV30 to TRBJ2-2, with D possibly being TRBD1 (5 bases). The CDR3 runs to 13 residues. Germline V gives CDR1 GTSNPN, CDR2 SVGIG (reference sequence). With 6 bases removed from V and 13 bases from J, the gap between germline ends came to 21 bases. CDR3 loop: CACPRVGVRGLFF. The CDR3 region has the DNA TGTGCCTGCCCTCGGGTAGGGGTAAGGGGGCTGTTTTTT.

In its sample, this clonotype was seen a few times. The genes are TRBV7-9 and TRBJ2-2; 11 bases are shared with TRBD2. The germline V gene has CDR1 SEHNR and CDR2 FQNEAQ (reference sequence). This CDR3 region has 15 residues. With 8 bases clipped from V and 3 bases from J, the junction kept 5 bases outside the gene matches. CDR3 protein: CASPGSGRDTGELFF. The CDR3, as DNA: TGTGCCAGCCCGGGTAGCGGGAGGGACACCGGGGAGCTGTTTTTT. Full variable domain (rest looked up from reference TRBV7-9 and TRBJ2-2): DTGVSQNPRHKITKRGQNVTFRCDPISEHNRLYWYRQTLGQGPEFLTYFQNEAQLEKSRLLSDRFSAERPKGSFSTLEIQRTEQGDSAMYLCASPGSGRDTGELFFGEGSRLTVL.

This clonotype came up a few times. The gene calls are TRBV5-8 and TRBJ1-5; possible D gene TRBD1, 5 bases. The germline V gene has CDR1 SGHTS and CDR2 YDEGEE. The CDR3 is made up of 15 amino acids. V was clipped by 4 bases and J by 5 bases, with 16 bases between them. CDR3 DNA sequence: TGTGCCAGCAGCACCCGGTGGCAGGGTGATCAGCCCCAGCATTTT. This gives the protein CASSTRWQGDQPQHF.

The rearrangement uses TRBV11-1 and TRBJ1-1; a weak D match, TRBD1 (6 bases). Per germline, CDR1 SGHAT and CDR2 FQDESV (reference sequence). This CDR3 contains 15 residues. Trimming shortened V by 4 bases and J by 2 bases, and 14 bases separated the two germline ends. CDR3 residues: CASSSGTLDNTEAFF. The CDR3 DNA follows: TGTGCCAGCAGCTCCGGGACACTTGACAACACTGAAGCTTTCTTT.

This clonotype was counted only a few times. CDR3 nucleotide sequence: TGCAGCGGCGACAGGGGAAACACTGAAGCTTTCTTT. Its translation is CSGDRGNTEAFF. The chain has TRBV29-1 and TRBJ1-1, with 8 bases fitting TRBD1. CDR1 and CDR2 from the germline V gene are SQVTM and ANQGSEA. Unmatched junction bases numbered 3, after V lost 7 bases and J lost 2 bases. CDR3 size: 12 residues.

A few counts support this clonotype. The V gene is TRBV6-1, the J gene TRBJ1-3; D not certain. CDR3 length: 12 amino acids. The V gene lost 7 bases and the J gene lost 4 bases, with 8 bases spanning the gap. From germline, CDR1 is MNHNS and CDR2 SASEGT. The CDR3 DNA reads as TGTGCCAGCACCCCTGGGGGAAACACCATATATTTT. This translates into CASTPGGNTIYF.

V gene TRBV27 combines with J gene TRBJ1-5; the match to TRBD1 covers 11 bases. The CDR3 is 14 amino acids. After removal of 5 bases from V and 7 bases from J, the junction contained 4 bases not matched to a gene. Per the germline V gene, CDR1 is MNHEY and CDR2 is SMNVEV (reference sequence). CDR3 amino acids: CASSLRTGGQPQHF. The CDR3 DNA reads as TGTGCCAGCAGTCTCCGGACAGGGGGCCAGCCCCAGCATTTT.

Ten or more counts support this clonotype. CDR3 bases: TGCGCCAGCAGCTGGGATGGAGAAAACATTCAGTACTTC. The encoded protein is CASSWDGENIQYF. The genes are TRBV5-1 and TRBJ2-4; D is unresolved. Trimming removed 3 bases from V and 5 bases from J, with 9 bases in between. The CDR3 sequence is 13 residues long. Germline loops: CDR1 SGHRS, CDR2 YFSETQ.

Only a few counts were recorded for this clonotype. The rearrangement uses TRBV6-1 and TRBJ2-7; the match to TRBD2 covers 11 bases. The CDR3 totals 15 residues. J gave up 2 bases and V 5 bases, and 5 bases lay outside the gene matches. Germline CDR1 and CDR2: MNHNS and SASEGT. The CDR3 spells CASSQTSGGPYEQYF. As DNA, the CDR3 is TGTGCCAGCAGTCAAACTAGCGGGGGACCCTACGAGCAGTACTTC.

This clonotype has ten or more counts. The chain links TRBV2 to TRBJ1-1, with unresolved D. The CDR3 extends over 12 amino acids. Germline CDR1 reads SNHLY; CDR2 reads FYNNEI. V gave up 9 bases and J gave up 0 bases, with 8 bases separating them. The CDR3 coding sequence is TGTGCCAGTTTGTTCATGAACACTGAAGCTTTCTTT. It translates to CASLFMNTEAFF. The entire variable domain, with the rest obtained from reference TRBV2 and TRBJ1-1, is as follows: EPEVTQTPSHQVTQMGQEVILRCVPISNHLYFYWYRQILGQKVEFLVSFYNNEISEKSEIFDDQFSVERPDGSNFTLKIRSTKLEDSAMYFCASLFMNTEAFFGQGTRLTVV.

The CDR3 here is CASSRGIPQEQFF. CDR3 nucleotide sequence: TGTGCCAGCAGTCGGGGGATTCCGCAGGAGCAGTTCTTC. The rearrangement uses TRBV28 and TRBJ2-5; tentative D call: TRBD2 (6 bases). The DNA end is more similar to TRBJ2-1, so the J call may be wrong. CDR1 is MDHEN and CDR2 is SYDVKM in the germline V gene. This CDR3 contains 13 residues.